A selection of T cell receptor beta chains follows, all from one sample in a study of shared clonotypes between healthy human individuals. Measured with immunoSEQ multiplex PCR; TCRdb has only the in-frame clones, and not every one. In the table there are 850,000 to 1,100,000 clones, around three quarters of which are singletons. The source material was memory CD4+ T cells from PBMCs. All receptors derive from a man between 18 and 35 years old in good health. Some clones in this sample may be carry-over from other donors' samples. CDR3s include the opening cysteine and the closing phenylalanine or tryptophan. D genes are given only for firm matches. Size tells how often a clone was seen (once, few, many) or the class of an expanded clone, and some rows leave it out.

D | size | J | V | CDR3 | DNA
NA | NA | TRBJ1-2 | TRBV6-1 | CASSEDIFGYTF | TGTGCCAGCAGTGAGGACATATTCGGCTACACCTTC
TRBD1 | NA | TRBJ2-3 | TRBV6-1 | CAIKTGSTDTQYF | TGTGCCATCAAGACAGGGTCGACAGATACGCAGTATTTT
TRBD2 | NA | TRBJ2-3 | TRBV5-1 | CASSQAPGLAGDTSTDTQYF | TGCGCCAGCAGCCAGGCCCCGGGACTAGCGGGGGATACTAGCACAGATACGCAGTATTTT
NA | few | TRBJ1-5 | TRBV6-1 | CASSEPQPQHF | TGTGCCAGCAGTGAACCCCAGCCCCAGCATTTT
NA | NA | TRBJ1-5 | TRBV7-8 | CASSLALGVHQPQHF | TGTGCCAGCAGCTTAGCGCTGGGGGTCCATCAGCCCCAGCATTTT
NA | few | TRBJ2-1 | TRBV10-3 | CAISPTNNEQFF | TGTGCCATCAGCCCGACAAACAATGAGCAGTTCTTC
TRBD1 | NA | TRBJ2-6 | TRBV18 | CASSPTGGTGANVLTF | TGTGCCAGCTCACCAACAGGGGGCACAGGGGCCAACGTCCTGACTTTC
TRBD2 | NA | TRBJ2-5 | TRBV30 | CAWSAPGAGRATQYF | TGTGCCTGGAGTGCCCCCGGGGCAGGGAGGGCGACCCAGTACTTC
TRBD2 | NA | TRBJ2-2 | TRBV28 | CASRGLAGDTGELFF | TGTGCCAGCAGAGGACTAGCGGGAGACACCGGGGAGCTGTTTTTT
TRBD2 | NA | TRBJ2-7 | TRBV10-3 | CAISESGDGGRGSYEQYF | TGTGCCATCAGTGAGTCGGGGGATGGCGGGAGAGGATCCTACGAGCAGTACTTC
NA | NA | TRBJ1-2 | TRBV30 | CAWRDLNYGYTF | TGTGCCTGGCGGGACCTTAACTATGGCTACACCTTC
NA | NA | TRBJ2-6 | TRBV28 | CATSSTSGANVLTF | TGTGCCACTTCCAGTACCTCTGGGGCCAACGTCCTGACTTTC
TRBD2 | NA | TRBJ2-1 | TRBV9 | CASSSRTSGTNEQFF | TGTGCCAGCAGCTCCCGGACTAGCGGGACCAATGAGCAGTTCTTC
NA | NA | TRBJ1-5 | TRBV9 | CASSAAGGPQHF | TGTGCCAGCAGCGCGGCCGGCGGGCCCCAGCATTTT
NA | NA | TRBJ2-1 | TRBV7-3 | CASSPAAYNEQFF | TGTGCCAGCAGCCCGGCGGCCTATAATGAGCAGTTCTTC
TRBD1 | NA | TRBJ2-7 | TRBV29-1 | CSVSGTGPYEQYF | TGCAGCGTCTCCGGGACAGGCCCCTACGAGCAGTACTTC